These 2 T cell receptor beta chains were sequenced from one sample in a study of neurological immune-mediated disorders. TCRdb passed the 5' RACE reads through MiXCR, listing each CDR3 protein once. The sample has about 120,000 distinct CDR3 sequences, more than 2.5% seen once; the top ten hold roughly 1.3%. Specimen: PBMCs. These receptors were obtained from a woman aged 25 to 39 with multiple sclerosis.

In this sample, this clonotype turned up many times. V usage is TRBV7-2 and J usage is TRBJ1-1, with a tentative D call TRBD1 (6 bases). Trimming cost V 5 bases and J 6 bases, with 19 bases left between them. The CDR3 consists of 15 residues. Germline loops: CDR1 SGHTA, CDR2 FQGNSA. The CDR3 loop reads CASSPAAPGAAEAFF. CDR3 nucleotides: TGTGCCAGCAGCCCCGCGGCCCCGGGGGCCGCTGAAGCTTTCTTT.

This clonotype was seen a handful of times. A much larger clone sits a single nucleotide away, making a read error possible. This chain joins TRBV10-3 and TRBJ1-5; D call uncertain. The CDR3 is 13 amino acids. The V and J ends lost 10 bases and 9 bases respectively, with 19 bases between them. CDR1 ENHRY and CDR2 SYGVKD come from the germline V gene. This chain's CDR3 is CASAGKEERPQHF. CDR3 sequence (DNA): TGTGCCAGCGCGGGAAAGGAGGAGAGGCCCCAGCATTTT.